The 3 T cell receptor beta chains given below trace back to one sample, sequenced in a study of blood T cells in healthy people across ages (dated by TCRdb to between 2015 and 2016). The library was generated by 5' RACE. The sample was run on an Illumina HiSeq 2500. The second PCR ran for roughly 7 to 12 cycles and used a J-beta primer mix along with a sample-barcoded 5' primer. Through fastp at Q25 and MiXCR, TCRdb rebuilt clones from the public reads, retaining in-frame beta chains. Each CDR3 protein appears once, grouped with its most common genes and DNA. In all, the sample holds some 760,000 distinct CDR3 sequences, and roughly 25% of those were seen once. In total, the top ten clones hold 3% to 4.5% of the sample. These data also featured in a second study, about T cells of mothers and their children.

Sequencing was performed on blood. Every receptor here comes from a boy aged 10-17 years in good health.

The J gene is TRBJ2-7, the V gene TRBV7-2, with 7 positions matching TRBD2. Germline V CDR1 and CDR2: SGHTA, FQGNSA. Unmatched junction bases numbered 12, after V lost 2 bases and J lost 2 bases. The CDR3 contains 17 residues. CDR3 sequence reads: CASSLTHGGDLTYEQYF. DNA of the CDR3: TGTGCCAGCAGCTTAACCCATGGGGGGGACCTCACCTACGAGCAGTACTTC.

The CDR3 spells CSARRPPAYF. In nucleotides, the CDR3 is TGCAGTGCTAGAAGGCCCCCGGCGTACTTC. The V call is TRBV20-1, the J call TRBJ2-5; D gene ambiguous. Germline values: CDR1 DFQATT, CDR2 SNEGSKA (reference sequence). Trimming took off 2 bases at V and 13 bases at J, with 11 bases between the two ends. The CDR3 has 10 residues.

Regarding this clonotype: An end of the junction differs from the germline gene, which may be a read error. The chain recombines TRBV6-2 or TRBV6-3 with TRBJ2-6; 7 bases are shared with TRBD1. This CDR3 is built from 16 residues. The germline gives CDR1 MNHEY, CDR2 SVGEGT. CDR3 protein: CASRRQRGPGANVPTF. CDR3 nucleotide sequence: TGTGCCAGCAGAAGACAGAGGGGGCCTGGGGCCAACGTCCCGACTTTC.